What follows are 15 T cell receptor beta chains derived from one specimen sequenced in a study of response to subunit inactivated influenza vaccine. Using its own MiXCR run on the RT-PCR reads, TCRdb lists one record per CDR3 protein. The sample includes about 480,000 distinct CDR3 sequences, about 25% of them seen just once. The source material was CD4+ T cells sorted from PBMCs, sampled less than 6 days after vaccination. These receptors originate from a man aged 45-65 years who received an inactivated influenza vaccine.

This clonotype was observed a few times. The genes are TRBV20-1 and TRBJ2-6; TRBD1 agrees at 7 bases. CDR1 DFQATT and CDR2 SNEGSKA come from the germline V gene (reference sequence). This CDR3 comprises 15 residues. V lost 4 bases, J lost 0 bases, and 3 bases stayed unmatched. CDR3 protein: CSAKRQGSGANVLTF. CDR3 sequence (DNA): TGCAGTGCTAAACGACAGGGCTCTGGGGCCAACGTCCTGACTTTC.

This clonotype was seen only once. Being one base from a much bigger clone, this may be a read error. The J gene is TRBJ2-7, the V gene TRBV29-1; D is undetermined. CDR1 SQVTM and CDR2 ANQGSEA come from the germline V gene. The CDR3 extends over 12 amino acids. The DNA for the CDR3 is TGCAGAGTTGAATTCAGCAGCCACGAGCAGTACTTC. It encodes CRVEFSSHEQYF.

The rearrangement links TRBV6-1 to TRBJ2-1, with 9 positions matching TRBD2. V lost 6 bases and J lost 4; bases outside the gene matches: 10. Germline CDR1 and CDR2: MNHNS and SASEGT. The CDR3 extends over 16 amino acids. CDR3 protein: CASRPPGGRAYNEQFF. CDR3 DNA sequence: TGTGCCAGCAGGCCCCCCGGCGGGAGGGCGTACAATGAGCAGTTCTTC.

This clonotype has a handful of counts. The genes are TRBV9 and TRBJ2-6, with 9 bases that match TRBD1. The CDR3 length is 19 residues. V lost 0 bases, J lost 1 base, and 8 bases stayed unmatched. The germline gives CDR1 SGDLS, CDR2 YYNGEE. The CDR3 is CASSVAIGTGLSGANVLTF. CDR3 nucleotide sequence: TGTGCCAGCAGCGTAGCTATAGGGACAGGGCTATCTGGGGCCAACGTCCTGACTTTC.

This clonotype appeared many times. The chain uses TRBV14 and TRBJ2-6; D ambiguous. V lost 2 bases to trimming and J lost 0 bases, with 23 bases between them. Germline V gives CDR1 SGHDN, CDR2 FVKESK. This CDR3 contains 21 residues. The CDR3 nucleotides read TGTGCCAGCAGCCAAAAATCTCCGGGCTCCATCCTTAGCTCTGGGGCCAACGTCCTGACTTTC. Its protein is CASSQKSPGSILSSGANVLTF. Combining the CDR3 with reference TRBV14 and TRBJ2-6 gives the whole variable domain EAGVTQFPSHSVIEKGQTVTLRCDPISGHDNLYWYRRVMGKEIKFLLHFVKESKQDESGMPNNRFLAERTGGTYSTLKVQPAELEDSGVYFCASSQKSPGSILSSGANVLTFGAGSRLTVL.

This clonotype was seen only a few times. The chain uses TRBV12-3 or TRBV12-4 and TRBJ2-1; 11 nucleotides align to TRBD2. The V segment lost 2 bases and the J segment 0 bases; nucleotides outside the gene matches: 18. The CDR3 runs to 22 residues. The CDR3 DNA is TGTGCCAGCAGTTTACGCTCGTGGGCAGGGACTAGCGGTTGGAGCTCCTACAATGAGCAGTTCTTC. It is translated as CASSLRSWAGTSGWSSYNEQFF.

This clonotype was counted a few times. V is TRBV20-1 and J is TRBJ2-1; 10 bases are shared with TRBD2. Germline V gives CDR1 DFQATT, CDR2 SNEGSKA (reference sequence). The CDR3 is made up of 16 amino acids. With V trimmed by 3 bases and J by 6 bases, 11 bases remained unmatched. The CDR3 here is CSASAQREGRGNEQFF. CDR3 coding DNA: TGCAGTGCTAGCGCCCAGCGGGAGGGTAGAGGCAATGAGCAGTTCTTC.

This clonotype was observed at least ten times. CDR3 in DNA: TGTGCCAGCAGTTACCGGGGGGGGTATCCCCAGCATTTT. Protein: CASSYRGGYPQHF. V gene TRBV6-5 combines with J gene TRBJ1-5; a weak D match, TRBD1 (5 bases). The CDR3 sequence is 13 residues long. Trimming shortened V by 2 bases and J by 10 bases, and 12 bases separated the two germline ends. Germline V CDR1 and CDR2: MNHEY, SVGAGI.

The CDR3 reads CASSRVTGLTEAFF. The CDR3 DNA reads as TGCGCCAGCAGCCGAGTGACAGGGCTCACTGAAGCTTTCTTT. The chain is built from TRBV4-1 and TRBJ1-1; TRBD1 matches at 7 bases. In germline, CDR1 is MGHRA, CDR2 YSYEKL. The CDR3 has 14 amino acids. Trimming cost V 4 bases and J 4 bases; bases outside gene matches: 6.

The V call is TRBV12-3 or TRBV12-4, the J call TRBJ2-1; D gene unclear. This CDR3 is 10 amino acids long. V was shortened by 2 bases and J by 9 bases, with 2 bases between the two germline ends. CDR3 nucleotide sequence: TGTGCCAGCAGTTTAATTGAGCAGTTCTTC. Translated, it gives CASSLIEQFF.

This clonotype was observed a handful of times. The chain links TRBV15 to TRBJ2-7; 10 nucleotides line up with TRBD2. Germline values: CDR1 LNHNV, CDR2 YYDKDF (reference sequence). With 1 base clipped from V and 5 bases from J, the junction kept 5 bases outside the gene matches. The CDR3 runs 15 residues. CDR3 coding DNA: TGTGCCACCAGCAGAGTGGGTCTAGCGGGAGACGAGCAGTACTTC. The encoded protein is CATSRVGLAGDEQYF.

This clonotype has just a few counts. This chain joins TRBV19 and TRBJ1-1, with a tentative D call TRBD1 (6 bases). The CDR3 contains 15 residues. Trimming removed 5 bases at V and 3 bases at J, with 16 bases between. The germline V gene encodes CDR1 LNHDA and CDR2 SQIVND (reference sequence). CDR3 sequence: CASSDSGVVHTEAFF. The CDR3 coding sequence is TGTGCCAGTAGTGATTCAGGGGTGGTGCACACTGAAGCTTTCTTT.

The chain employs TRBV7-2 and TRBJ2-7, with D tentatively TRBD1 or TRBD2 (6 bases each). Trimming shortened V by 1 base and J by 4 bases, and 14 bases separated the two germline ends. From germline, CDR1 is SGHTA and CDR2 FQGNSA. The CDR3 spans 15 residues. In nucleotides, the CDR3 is TGTGCCAGCAGCTTAGGCCGGGGGACACCATACGAGCAGTACTTC. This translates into CASSLGRGTPYEQYF.

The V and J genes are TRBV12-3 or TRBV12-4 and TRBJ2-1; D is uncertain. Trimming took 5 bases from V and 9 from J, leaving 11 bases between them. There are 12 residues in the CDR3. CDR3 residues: CASSPGRSEQFF. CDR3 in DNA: TGTGCCAGCAGTCCCGGACGGAGTGAGCAGTTCTTC.

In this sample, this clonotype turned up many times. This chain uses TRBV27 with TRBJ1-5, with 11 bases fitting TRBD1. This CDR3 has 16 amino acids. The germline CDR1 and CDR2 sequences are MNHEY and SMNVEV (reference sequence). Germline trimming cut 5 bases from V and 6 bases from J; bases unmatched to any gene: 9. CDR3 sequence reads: CASSPGTGGRGQPQHF. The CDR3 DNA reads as TGTGCCAGCAGTCCGGGGACAGGGGGTCGGGGTCAGCCCCAGCATTTT.